This T cell receptor beta chain was retrieved from a study of T-cell reconstitution after alpha-beta-depleted transplantation in children. This clonotype was observed a handful of times. Its antigen is not known. The TCRbeta library incorporated unique molecular identifiers. TCRdb reanalysed the PCR reads using MiXCR and keeps one entry per CDR3 protein. The table has 250,000 to 300,000 distinct CDR3 sequences, about 9.5% seen once. The CDR3 spans 15 residues. Trimming shortened V by 5 bases and J by 3 bases, and 15 bases separated the two germline ends. Germline V gives CDR1 MDHEN, CDR2 SYDVKM. General study results and limits: One year post-transplant, T-cell counts and diversity were largely derived from T cells produced anew.

The source was PBMCs, collected before TCRalphabeta/CD19-depleted stem cell transplant. This TCR came from a boy in the first two years of life with acute myeloid leukemia, due to receive a stem cell transplant. The genes are TRBV28 and TRBJ2-3, with a weak D call TRBD2 (6 bases). The CDR3 region has the DNA TGTGCCAGCAGTGCAACAGGAGGGGCAACAGATACGCAGTATTTT. It yields the protein CASSATGGATDTQYF.